This is a list of T cell receptor beta chains from one sample in a study of early T cells in non-severe SARS-CoV-2 infection. TCRdb reprocessed the 5' RACE reads with MiXCR, giving one entry per CDR3 protein. Of 20,000 to 25,000 distinct CDR3 sequences detected, around 4.2% appear once; the ten largest clones hold less than 8.5%. The sequencing sample was made of whole blood. These receptors were obtained from an adult who was a healthcare worker with PCR-confirmed SARS-CoV-2 infection or an uninfected control (not recorded which). Each CDR3 is given with its conserved first and last residue. D genes are given only for firm matches. Not every row has a clone size; where given, it reads once, few, many or a size class.

abundance: -; d_gene: -; j_gene: TRBJ2-7; v_gene: TRBV3-1; CDR3nt: TGTGCCAGCAGCCAAGACGCAGGGCCTAAGGGCTCCTACGAGCAGTACTTC; CDR3aa: CASSQDAGPKGSYEQYF
abundance: many; d_gene: -; j_gene: TRBJ2-2; v_gene: TRBV5-6; CDR3nt: TGTGCCAGCAGCTTGGGAAGATTCGGCAGGGAGAACACCGGGGAGCTGTTTTTT; CDR3aa: CASSLGRFGRENTGELFF
abundance: -; d_gene: -; j_gene: TRBJ1-2; v_gene: TRBV20-1; CDR3nt: TGCAGTGCTTACGGTGATGGCTACACCTTC; CDR3aa: CSAYGDGYTF
abundance: many; d_gene: TRBD2; j_gene: TRBJ2-3; v_gene: TRBV10-3; CDR3nt: TGTGCCATCAGCCCAGGGACTAGCGGGTCCACAGATACGCAGTATTTT; CDR3aa: CAISPGTSGSTDTQYF
abundance: many; d_gene: -; j_gene: TRBJ2-7; v_gene: TRBV5-5; CDR3nt: TGTGCCAGCAGCGCCATAGGTCGCGGGGGCCACGAGCAGTACTTC; CDR3aa: CASSAIGRGGHEQYF
abundance: many; d_gene: -; j_gene: TRBJ2-3; v_gene: TRBV7-9; CDR3nt: TGTGCCAGCAGCTTCCTTCTATTGCGGGGACCCTCCTGGGGTTTT; CDR3aa: CASSFLLLRGPSWGF
abundance: many; d_gene: TRBD1; j_gene: TRBJ2-7; v_gene: TRBV9; CDR3nt: TGTGCCAGCAGCGTGGGACAGGAGGCCTTATACGAGCAGTACTTC; CDR3aa: CASSVGQEALYEQYF
abundance: many; d_gene: -; j_gene: TRBJ2-3; v_gene: TRBV4-3; CDR3nt: TGCGCCAGCAGCCAAGATCTAGCGCCTGGTACAGATACGCAGTATTTT; CDR3aa: CASSQDLAPGTDTQYF
abundance: few; d_gene: TRBD1; j_gene: TRBJ2-4; v_gene: TRBV7-2; CDR3nt: TGTGCCAGCAGCTTAGTTGGGACAGAAAACATTCAGTACTTC; CDR3aa: CASSLVGTENIQYF
abundance: many; d_gene: -; j_gene: TRBJ2-3; v_gene: TRBV7-2; CDR3nt: TGTGCCAGCCGGCGCCTTTCTAGCACAGATACGCAGTATTTT; CDR3aa: CASRRLSSTDTQYF
abundance: many; d_gene: TRBD2; j_gene: TRBJ2-1; v_gene: TRBV5-5; CDR3nt: TGTGCCAGCAGGACTAGGGACTACACAAACAATGAGCAGTTCTTC; CDR3aa: CASRTRDYTNNEQFF
abundance: few; d_gene: TRBD2; j_gene: TRBJ2-3; v_gene: TRBV7-2; CDR3nt: TGTGCCAGCAGCTCCGCGGGACTAGCGGGGGGGACTGCACGCGCGCAGTATTTT; CDR3aa: CASSSAGLAGGTARAQYF
abundance: many; d_gene: -; j_gene: TRBJ2-7; v_gene: TRBV18; CDR3nt: TGTGCCAGCTCACCGGGGGTGGCAGCCTACGAGCAGTACTTC; CDR3aa: CASSPGVAAYEQYF
abundance: many; d_gene: -; j_gene: TRBJ2-3; v_gene: TRBV2; CDR3nt: TGTGCCAGCACATTAGGACCAGCCACGCAGTATTTT; CDR3aa: CASTLGPATQYF
abundance: -; d_gene: -; j_gene: TRBJ2-2; v_gene: TRBV3-1; CDR3nt: TGTGCCAGCAGCCAAGGACAGCTGAACACCGGGGAGCTGTTTTTT; CDR3aa: CASSQGQLNTGELFF
abundance: many; d_gene: -; j_gene: TRBJ2-3; v_gene: TRBV7-6; CDR3nt: TGTGCCAGCAGCTTAGCGCAAGGACCCTCGAGGACGAATACGCAGTATTTT; CDR3aa: CASSLAQGPSRTNTQYF
abundance: many; d_gene: TRBD1; j_gene: TRBJ2-6; v_gene: TRBV6-4; CDR3nt: TGTGCCAGCAGGCCAGGACAGGGCTCTGGGGCCAACGTCCTGACTTTC; CDR3aa: CASRPGQGSGANVLTF
abundance: many; d_gene: -; j_gene: TRBJ2-3; v_gene: TRBV4-2; CDR3nt: TGTGCCAGCAGCCGCCTTGGGGAGTCGGGGCCAAGCACAGATACGCAGTATTTT; CDR3aa: CASSRLGESGPSTDTQYF
abundance: many; d_gene: TRBD1; j_gene: TRBJ1-4; v_gene: TRBV4-3; CDR3nt: TGCGCCAGCAGCCAAGCGGGACAGGGCGAGGAAAAACTGTTTTTT; CDR3aa: CASSQAGQGEEKLFF
abundance: many; d_gene: -; j_gene: TRBJ2-3; v_gene: TRBV5-1; CDR3nt: TGCGCCAGCAGCTTGGCCCGGGACTTCACAGATACGCAGTATTTT; CDR3aa: CASSLARDFTDTQYF
abundance: many; d_gene: -; j_gene: TRBJ2-7; v_gene: TRBV6-6; CDR3nt: TGTGCCAGCAGTTTCAGGGCTCCCGAGCAGTACTTC; CDR3aa: CASSFRAPEQYF
abundance: many; d_gene: -; j_gene: TRBJ2-1; v_gene: TRBV11-2; CDR3nt: TGTGCCAGCAGCTTATTCGGCGGGAACTCCTACAATGAGCAGTTCTTC; CDR3aa: CASSLFGGNSYNEQFF
abundance: few; d_gene: -; j_gene: TRBJ1-1; v_gene: TRBV30; CDR3nt: TGTGCCTGGAGTGTAGGGGGGTCAGGTACTGAAGCTTTCTTT; CDR3aa: CAWSVGGSGTEAFF
abundance: many; d_gene: -; j_gene: TRBJ1-1; v_gene: TRBV29-1; CDR3nt: TGCAGCGTTGAACCCGGGGGTTCTGGAACTGAAGCTTTCTTT; CDR3aa: CSVEPGGSGTEAFF
abundance: medium-sized; d_gene: -; j_gene: TRBJ2-7; v_gene: TRBV4-3; CDR3nt: TGCGCCAGCAGCCAAGACGGGACAAGGAGCTCCTACGAGCAGTACTTC; CDR3aa: CASSQDGTRSSYEQYF
abundance: many; d_gene: -; j_gene: TRBJ2-3; v_gene: TRBV5-1; CDR3nt: TGCGCCAGCAGCTTCGGCGGTCCGGGAGATACGCAGTATTTT; CDR3aa: CASSFGGPGDTQYF
abundance: few; d_gene: TRBD2; j_gene: TRBJ2-3; v_gene: TRBV7-3; CDR3nt: TGTGCCAGCAGCTTAACGGCGGGGGGCGATACGCAGTATTTT; CDR3aa: CASSLTAGGDTQYF
abundance: many; d_gene: -; j_gene: TRBJ2-5; v_gene: TRBV29-1; CDR3nt: TGCAGCGTATTGTGGGGGGTAGAGACCCAGTACTTC; CDR3aa: CSVLWGVETQYF
abundance: many; d_gene: TRBD2; j_gene: TRBJ2-3; v_gene: TRBV6-2/TRBV6-3; CDR3nt: TGTGCCAGCAGTTCGGCGGGGGTCACGACAGATACGCAGTATTTT; CDR3aa: CASSSAGVTTDTQYF
abundance: few; d_gene: TRBD1; j_gene: TRBJ1-5; v_gene: TRBV18; CDR3nt: TGTGCCAGCTCCAAGGACAGGGTCATTGAGAATCAGCCCCAGCATTTT; CDR3aa: CASSKDRVIENQPQHF
abundance: medium-sized; d_gene: -; j_gene: TRBJ2-5; v_gene: TRBV28; CDR3nt: TGTGCCAGCAGTAAAGGAGGGCTACAGACCCAGTACTTC; CDR3aa: CASSKGGLQTQYF
abundance: many; d_gene: TRBD1; j_gene: TRBJ2-2; v_gene: TRBV15; CDR3nt: TGTGCCACCCGGACAGGGAACACCGGGGAGCTGTTTTTT; CDR3aa: CATRTGNTGELFF
abundance: many; d_gene: -; j_gene: TRBJ2-1; v_gene: TRBV7-6; CDR3nt: TGTGCCAGCAGCTTAGCGGCGGGCCTTAGAGAGGAGCAGTTCTTC; CDR3aa: CASSLAAGLREEQFF
abundance: many; d_gene: -; j_gene: TRBJ1-1; v_gene: TRBV6-1; CDR3nt: TGTGCCAGCAGTGTGCCTCATTCAACTGAAGCTTTCTTT; CDR3aa: CASSVPHSTEAFF
abundance: -; d_gene: TRBD2; j_gene: TRBJ2-3; v_gene: TRBV5-1; CDR3nt: TGCGCCAGCAGCTCGCCGGGGGGAACTAGCACAGATACGCAGTATTTT; CDR3aa: CASSSPGGTSTDTQYF
abundance: many; d_gene: TRBD1; j_gene: TRBJ1-2; v_gene: TRBV20-1; CDR3nt: TGCAGTGCTACCAGGGGGCTTCAAGGCTACACCTTC; CDR3aa: CSATRGLQGYTF
abundance: many; d_gene: -; j_gene: TRBJ2-4; v_gene: TRBV20-1; CDR3nt: TGCAGTGCTAGAGTTACAGGGGCCAAAAACATTCAGTACTTC; CDR3aa: CSARVTGAKNIQYF
abundance: many; d_gene: -; j_gene: TRBJ2-3; v_gene: TRBV5-1; CDR3nt: TGCGCCAGCAGCTTCGCGATCACGATGGCGGATACGCAGTATTTT; CDR3aa: CASSFAITMADTQYF
abundance: medium-sized; d_gene: TRBD2; j_gene: TRBJ2-2; v_gene: TRBV7-2; CDR3nt: TGTGCCAGCAGCTCCCTAGCGGGGGCCCCCACCGGGGAGCTGTTTTTT; CDR3aa: CASSSLAGAPTGELFF
abundance: -; d_gene: -; j_gene: TRBJ1-6; v_gene: TRBV20-1; CDR3nt: TGCAGTGCTATGGAGGACATTTTCCGCTCCTATAATTCACCCCTCCACTTT; CDR3aa: CSAMEDIFRSYNSPLHF
abundance: medium-sized; d_gene: -; j_gene: TRBJ1-1; v_gene: TRBV14; CDR3nt: TGTGCCAGCAGCCAAGATCCACAGCCGTATGAAGCTTTCTTT; CDR3aa: CASSQDPQPYEAFF